This T cell receptor beta chain was profiled in a study of blood T cell repertoires in COVID-19. Participants reported their clinical history, and cohort assignment relied on those reports. As handled by the study authors: Amplification of reference gene primers provided the estimated nucleated cell counts. Data came from immunoSEQ multiplex PCR; TCRdb stores just in-frame clones and leaves some out. That table supplies the V and J calls and clone size; D and trimming were determined from the DNA. This sample has hundreds of thousands of clones, with roughly 85% found just once. The CDR3 sequence is 16 residues long.

The rearrangement joins TRBV7-5 to TRBJ1-1. TRBV7-5 is noted as a pseudogene. The sample comprised PBMCs or T cells enriched from blood (not recorded which). The receptor was derived from a woman in her late teens or twenties with acute COVID-19. CDR3 protein: CARRRTTGGLGTEAFF. The CDR3, as DNA: TGTGCCAGAAGACGTACTACCGGGGGGTTAGGAACTGAAGCTTTCTTT.